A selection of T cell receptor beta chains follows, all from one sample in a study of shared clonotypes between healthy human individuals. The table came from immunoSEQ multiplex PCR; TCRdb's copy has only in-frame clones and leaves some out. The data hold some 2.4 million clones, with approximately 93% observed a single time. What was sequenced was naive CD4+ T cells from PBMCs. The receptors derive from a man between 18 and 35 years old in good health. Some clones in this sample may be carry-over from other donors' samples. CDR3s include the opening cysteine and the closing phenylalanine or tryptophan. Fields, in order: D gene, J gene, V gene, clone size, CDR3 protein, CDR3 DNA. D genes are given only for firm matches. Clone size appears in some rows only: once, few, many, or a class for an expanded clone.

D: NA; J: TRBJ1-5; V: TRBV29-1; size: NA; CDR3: CSVGQRFNQPQHF; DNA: TGCAGCGTCGGACAGAGATTCAATCAGCCCCAGCATTTT
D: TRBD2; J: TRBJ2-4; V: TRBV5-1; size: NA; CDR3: CASSLGLAGGPDIQYF; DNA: TGCGCCAGCAGCTTAGGACTAGCGGGAGGCCCGGACATTCAGTACTTC
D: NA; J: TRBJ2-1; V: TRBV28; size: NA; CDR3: CASTLAGAKVNEQFF; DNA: TGTGCCAGCACCTTGGCGGGGGCTAAGGTGAATGAGCAGTTCTTC
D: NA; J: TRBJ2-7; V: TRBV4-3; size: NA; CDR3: CASSQDLADYEQYF; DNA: TGCGCCAGCAGCCAAGATTTAGCGGACTACGAGCAGTACTTC
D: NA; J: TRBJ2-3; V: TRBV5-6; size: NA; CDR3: CASRKPSTDTQYF; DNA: TGTGCCAGCAGGAAACCTAGCACAGATACGCAGTATTTT
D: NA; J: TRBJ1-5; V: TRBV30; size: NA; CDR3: CAWSPGQTNNQPQHF; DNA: TGTGCCTGGAGTCCAGGACAGACTAACAATCAGCCCCAGCATTTT
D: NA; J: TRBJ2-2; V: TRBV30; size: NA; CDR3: CAWTEWDTGELFF; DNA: TGTGCCTGGACGGAATGGGACACCGGGGAGCTGTTTTTT
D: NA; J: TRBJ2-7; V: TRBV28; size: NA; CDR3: CASSLQVGEQYF; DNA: TGTGCCAGCAGTTTACAGGTGGGCGAGCAGTACTTC
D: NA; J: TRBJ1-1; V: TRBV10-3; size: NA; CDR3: CAISDWNTEAFF; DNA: TGTGCCATCAGTGATTGGAACACTGAAGCTTTCTTT
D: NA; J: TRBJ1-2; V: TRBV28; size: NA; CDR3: CASRRDDYGYTF; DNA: TGTGCCAGCAGACGGGATGACTATGGCTACACCTTC
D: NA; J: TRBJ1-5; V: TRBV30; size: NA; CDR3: CAWGMDRNQPQHF; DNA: TGTGCCTGGGGGATGGACAGAAATCAGCCCCAGCATTTT
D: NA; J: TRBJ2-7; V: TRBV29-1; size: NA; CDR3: CSVWWPEIYEQYF; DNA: TGCAGCGTGTGGTGGCCAGAGATCTACGAGCAGTACTTC
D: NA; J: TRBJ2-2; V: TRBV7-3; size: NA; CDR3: CASSRGGSAGELFF; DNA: TGTGCCAGCAGCCGAGGTGGGTCGGCCGGGGAGCTGTTTTTT
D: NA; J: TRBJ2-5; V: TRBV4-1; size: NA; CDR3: CASSQLGETQYF; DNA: TGCGCCAGCAGCCAGTTGGGAGAGACCCAGTACTTC
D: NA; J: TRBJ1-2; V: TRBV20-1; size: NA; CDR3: CSASPQSTF; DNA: TGCAGTGCTAGTCCTCAGAGCACCTTC
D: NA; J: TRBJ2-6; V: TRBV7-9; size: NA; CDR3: CASSIHSNRDSGANVLTF; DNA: TGTGCCAGCAGCATCCACTCAAACAGGGACTCTGGGGCCAACGTCCTGACTTTC
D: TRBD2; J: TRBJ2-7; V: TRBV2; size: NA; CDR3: CASRPTSGRLNEQYF; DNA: TGTGCCAGCAGGCCCACGAGCGGGAGACTGAACGAGCAGTACTTC
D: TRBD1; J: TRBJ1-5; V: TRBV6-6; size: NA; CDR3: CASTHRQGAPYQPQHF; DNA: TGTGCCAGCACCCACAGACAGGGGGCTCCCTATCAGCCCCAGCATTTT
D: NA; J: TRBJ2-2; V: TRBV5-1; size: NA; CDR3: CASSYSSPRELFF; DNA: TGCGCCAGCAGCTATTCCTCCCCGAGGGAGCTGTTTTTT
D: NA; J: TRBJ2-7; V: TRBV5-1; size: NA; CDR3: CASSLGFEGAYEQYF; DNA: TGCGCCAGCAGCTTAGGATTTGAGGGAGCCTACGAGCAGTACTTC
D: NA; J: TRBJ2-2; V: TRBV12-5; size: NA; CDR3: CASGLGDTGELFF; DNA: TGTGCTAGTGGTTTGGGGGACACCGGGGAGCTGTTTTTT
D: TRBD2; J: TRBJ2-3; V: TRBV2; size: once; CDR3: CASSEVFTGRAGDTQYF; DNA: TGTGCCAGCAGTGAAGTATTTACCGGGAGGGCCGGGGATACGCAGTATTTT
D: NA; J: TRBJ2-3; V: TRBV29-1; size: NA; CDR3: CSVKGTDTQYF; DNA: TGCAGCGTCAAGGGTACAGATACGCAGTATTTT
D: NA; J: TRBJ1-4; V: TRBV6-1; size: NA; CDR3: CASRTLGVNEKLFF; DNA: TGTGCCAGCAGAACCTTAGGGGTGAATGAAAAACTGTTTTTT
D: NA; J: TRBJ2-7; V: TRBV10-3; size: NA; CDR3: CAISRDSYEQYF; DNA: TGTGCCATCAGCCGGGACTCCTACGAGCAGTACTTC
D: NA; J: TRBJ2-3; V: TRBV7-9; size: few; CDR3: CASSPPGTDTQYF; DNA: TGTGCCAGCAGCCCCCCGGGCACAGATACGCAGTATTTT
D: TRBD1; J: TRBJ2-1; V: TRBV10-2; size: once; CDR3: CASSERAGGNNEQFF; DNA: TGCGCCAGCAGTGAGAGGGCAGGGGGAAACAATGAGCAGTTCTTC
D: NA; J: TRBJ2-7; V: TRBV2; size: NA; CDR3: CASRERRDTLSYEQYF; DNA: TGTGCCAGCAGAGAAAGACGGGACACTCTATCCTACGAGCAGTACTTC
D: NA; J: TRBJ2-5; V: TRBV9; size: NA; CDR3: CASSVIGAPVGERGETQYF; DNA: TGTGCCAGCAGCGTCATTGGGGCCCCGGTGGGAGAACGGGGGGAGACCCAGTACTTC
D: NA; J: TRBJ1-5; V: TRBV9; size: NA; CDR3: CASSVGPGTDQPQHF; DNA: TGTGCCAGCAGCGTAGGCCCAGGGACGGATCAGCCCCAGCATTTT
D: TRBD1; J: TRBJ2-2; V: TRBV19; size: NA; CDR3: CASSRQGMLAGELFF; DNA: TGTGCCAGTAGCCGACAGGGGATGTTGGCCGGGGAGCTGTTTTTT
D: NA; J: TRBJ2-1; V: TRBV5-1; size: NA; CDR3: CASSLVPGSDEQFF; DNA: TGCGCCAGCAGCTTGGTTCCGGGATCGGATGAGCAGTTCTTC
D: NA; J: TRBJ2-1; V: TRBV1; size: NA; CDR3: CTSRTSGSHNEQFF; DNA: TGCACCAGCAGAACTAGCGGGAGCCACAATGAGCAGTTCTTC
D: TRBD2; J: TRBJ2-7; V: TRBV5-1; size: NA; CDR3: CASSPLGTSASYEQYF; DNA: TGCGCCAGCAGCCCACTCGGGACTAGCGCTTCCTACGAGCAGTACTTC
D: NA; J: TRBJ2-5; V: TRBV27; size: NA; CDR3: CASSDQGPGVETQYF; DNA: TGTGCCAGCAGTGACCAGGGGCCAGGTGTAGAGACCCAGTACTTC